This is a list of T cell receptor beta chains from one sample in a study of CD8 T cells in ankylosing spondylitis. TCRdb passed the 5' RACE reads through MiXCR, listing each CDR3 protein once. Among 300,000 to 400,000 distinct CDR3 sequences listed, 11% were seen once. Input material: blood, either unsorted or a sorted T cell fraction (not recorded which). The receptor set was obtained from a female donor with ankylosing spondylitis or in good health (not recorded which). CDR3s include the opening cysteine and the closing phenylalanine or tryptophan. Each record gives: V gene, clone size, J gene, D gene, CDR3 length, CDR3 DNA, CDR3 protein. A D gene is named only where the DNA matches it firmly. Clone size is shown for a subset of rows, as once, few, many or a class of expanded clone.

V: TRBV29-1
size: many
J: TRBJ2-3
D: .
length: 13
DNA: TGCAGCGTTGAGAGGCCGGGGCGAGATACGCAGTATTTT
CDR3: CSVERPGRDTQYF

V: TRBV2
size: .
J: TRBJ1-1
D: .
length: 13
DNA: TGTGCCAGCAGGACAGGCATGAACACTGAAGCTTTCTTT
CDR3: CASRTGMNTEAFF

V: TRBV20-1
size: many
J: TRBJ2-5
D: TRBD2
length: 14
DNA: TGCAGTGCTAGTCCCACGGGGGGGTGGGAGACCCAGTACTTC
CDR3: CSASPTGGWETQYF

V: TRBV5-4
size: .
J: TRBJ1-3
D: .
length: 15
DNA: TGTGCCAGCAGCTTTATCGGTAGCGCTGGAAACACCATATATTTT
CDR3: CASSFIGSAGNTIYF

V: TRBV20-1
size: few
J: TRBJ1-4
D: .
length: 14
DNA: TGCAGTGCTAGAGTGCCGGGACAACCCTTGGTCCTGTTTTTT
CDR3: CSARVPGQPLVLFF

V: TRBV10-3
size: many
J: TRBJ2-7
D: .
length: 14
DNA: TGTGCCATCAGTGTAGACTACAGCTTAAGGGAGCAGTACTTC
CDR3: CAISVDYSLREQYF

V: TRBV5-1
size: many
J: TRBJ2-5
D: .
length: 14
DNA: TGCGCCAGCCAAGTTGGGGAGCCCCAAGAGACCCAGTACTTC
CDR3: CASQVGEPQETQYF

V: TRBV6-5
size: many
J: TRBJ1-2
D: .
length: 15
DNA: TGTGCCAGCAGTTACTCGGGGGGCGCCGGCTATGGCTACACCTTC
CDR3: CASSYSGGAGYGYTF

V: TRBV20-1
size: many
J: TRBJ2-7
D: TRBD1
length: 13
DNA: TGCAGTGCTCCCTCGACAGGGTTAAACGAGCAGTACTTC
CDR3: CSAPSTGLNEQYF

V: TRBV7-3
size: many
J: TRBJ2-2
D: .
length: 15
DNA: TGTGCCAGCAGCTTAAGAAGCAGCAACACCGGGGAGCTGTTTTTT
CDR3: CASSLRSSNTGELFF

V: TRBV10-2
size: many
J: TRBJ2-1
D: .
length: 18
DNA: TGCGCCAGCAGTGAGTTTTCAATAGGGTGGGAATACAACAATGAGCAGTTCTTC
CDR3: CASSEFSIGWEYNNEQFF

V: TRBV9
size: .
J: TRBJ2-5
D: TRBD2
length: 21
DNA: TGTGCCAGCAGCGTCCGGGCACAAGGGACTAGCGGGAGATGGTCTCGAGAGACCCAGTACTTC
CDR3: CASSVRAQGTSGRWSRETQYF

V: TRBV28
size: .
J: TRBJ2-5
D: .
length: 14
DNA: TGTGCCAGCAGTTTTCGTGCTGTGTCTAAGACCCAGTACTTC
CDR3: CASSFRAVSKTQYF

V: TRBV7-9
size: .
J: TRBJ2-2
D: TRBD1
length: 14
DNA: TGTGCCACAGGACAGGGGCTCAACACCGGGGAGCTGTTTTTT
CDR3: CATGQGLNTGELFF

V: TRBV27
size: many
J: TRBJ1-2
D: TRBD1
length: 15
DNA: TGTGCCAGCAGACTAGGGGGCGGGAACAACTATGGCTACACCTTC
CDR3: CASRLGGGNNYGYTF

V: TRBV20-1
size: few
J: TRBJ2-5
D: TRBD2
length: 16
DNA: TGCAGTGCTGCCGGGACTAGCGGGAGAAGTGAAGAGACCCAGTACTTC
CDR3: CSAAGTSGRSEETQYF

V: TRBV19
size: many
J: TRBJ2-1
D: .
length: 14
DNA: TGTGCCAGTAGTTTTTTTGACCGGTACAATGAGCAGTTCTTC
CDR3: CASSFFDRYNEQFF

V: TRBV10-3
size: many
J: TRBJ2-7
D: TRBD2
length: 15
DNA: TGTGCCATCAGTGAGTCGAATCTAGCGGGAAACGAGCAGTACTTC
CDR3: CAISESNLAGNEQYF

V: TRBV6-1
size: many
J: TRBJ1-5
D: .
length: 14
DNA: TGTGCCAGCAGTGGCGGACATAGCAATCAGCCCCAGCATTTT
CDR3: CASSGGHSNQPQHF

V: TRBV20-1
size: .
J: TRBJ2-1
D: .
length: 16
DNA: TGCTGTGCTAGTTCTGAGGCACAGTTGGCCTACAATGAGCAGTTCTTC
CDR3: CCASSEAQLAYNEQFF

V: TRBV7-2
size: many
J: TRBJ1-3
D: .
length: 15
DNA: TGTGCCAGCAGCCTCACTGTAGGGGAAGGAAACACCATATATTTT
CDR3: CASSLTVGEGNTIYF

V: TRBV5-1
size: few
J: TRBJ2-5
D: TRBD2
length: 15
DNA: TGCGCCAGCAGCTTGGTAGCGGGGGCCCTGGAGACCCAGTACTTC
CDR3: CASSLVAGALETQYF

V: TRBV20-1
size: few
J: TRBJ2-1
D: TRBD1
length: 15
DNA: TGCAGTGCTAGTGAGGACAGGGGGATGAACAATGAGCAGTTCTTC
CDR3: CSASEDRGMNNEQFF

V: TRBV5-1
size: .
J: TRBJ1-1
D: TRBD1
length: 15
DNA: TGCGCCAGCAGCTTGCAGGGGGCAGAAGGCACTGAAGCTTTCTTT
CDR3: CASSLQGAEGTEAFF

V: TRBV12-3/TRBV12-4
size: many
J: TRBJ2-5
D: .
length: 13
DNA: TGTGCCAGCAGTTTTGGCAGGAAAGAGACCCAGTACTTC
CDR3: CASSFGRKETQYF

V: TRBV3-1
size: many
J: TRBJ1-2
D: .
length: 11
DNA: TGTGCCAGCAGTCTTAACTATGGCTACACCTTC
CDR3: CASSLNYGYTF

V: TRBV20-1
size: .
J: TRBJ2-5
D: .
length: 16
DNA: TGCAGTGCTAGAACCGATAGAGGGGGATACATTGCGACCCAGTACTTC
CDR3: CSARTDRGGYIATQYF

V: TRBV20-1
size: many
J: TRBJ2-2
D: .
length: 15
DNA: TGCAGTGCTAGTAGGGGCAGAGTGAACACCGGGGAGCTGTTTTTT
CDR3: CSASRGRVNTGELFF

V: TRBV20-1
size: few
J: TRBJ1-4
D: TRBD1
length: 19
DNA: TGCTGTGCTAGAGATACCGGGACAGGGGGCGTTAGGGGTAATGAAAAACTGTTTTTT
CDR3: CCARDTGTGGVRGNEKLFF

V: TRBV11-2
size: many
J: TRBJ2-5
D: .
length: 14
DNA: TGTGCCAGCAGCTTAGCGGCCTTCCAAGAGACCCAGTACTTC
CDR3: CASSLAAFQETQYF

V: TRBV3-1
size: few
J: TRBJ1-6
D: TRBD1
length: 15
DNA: TGTGCCAGCAGCCAAGATAGGACAGGGCGTTCACCCCTCCACTTT
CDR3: CASSQDRTGRSPLHF

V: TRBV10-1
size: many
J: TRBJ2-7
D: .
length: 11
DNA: TGCGCCAGCGGAGAGGGCTACGAGCAGTACTTC
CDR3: CASGEGYEQYF

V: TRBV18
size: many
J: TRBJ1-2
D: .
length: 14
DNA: TGTGCCAGCTCACCACCTCCGAGCCCACTGTTATACACCTTC
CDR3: CASSPPPSPLLYTF

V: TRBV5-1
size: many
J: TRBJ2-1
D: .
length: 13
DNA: TGCGCCAGCAGCTCCAAAGGACGAAATGAGCAGTTCTTC
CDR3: CASSSKGRNEQFF

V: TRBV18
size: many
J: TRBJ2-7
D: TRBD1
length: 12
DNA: TGTGCCAGCCGACAGGGGTCCTACGAGCAGTACTTC
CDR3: CASRQGSYEQYF

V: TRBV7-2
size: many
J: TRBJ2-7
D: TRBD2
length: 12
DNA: TGTGCCAGCAGCTCCGGGGGGGGCGAGCAGTACTTC
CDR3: CASSSGGGEQYF

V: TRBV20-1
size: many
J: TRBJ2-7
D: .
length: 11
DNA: TGCAGTGCTCCCGACTTCTACGAGCAGTACTTC
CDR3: CSAPDFYEQYF

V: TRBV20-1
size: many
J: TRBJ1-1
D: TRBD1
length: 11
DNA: TGCAGTGCTAGCGACAGGGGTGAAGCTTTCTTT
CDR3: CSASDRGEAFF

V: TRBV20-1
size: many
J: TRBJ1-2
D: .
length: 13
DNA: TGCAGTGCTAGAGATATACAGAACTATGGCTACACCTTC
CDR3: CSARDIQNYGYTF

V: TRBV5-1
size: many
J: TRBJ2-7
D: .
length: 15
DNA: TGCGCCAGCAGCCCCCGGGAATCTGGATCCTACGAGCAGTACTTC
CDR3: CASSPRESGSYEQYF

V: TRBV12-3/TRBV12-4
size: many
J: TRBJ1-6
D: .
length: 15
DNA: TGTGCCAGCAGTCCTCAGGGTTACGGGAATTCACCCCTCCACTTT
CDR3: CASSPQGYGNSPLHF